This paragraph reports one TCR beta chain. This sample was included in a study of blood T cell repertoires in COVID-19. Study in general: Acute-phase and convalescent COVID-19 samples originated in the United States, Italy and Spain. The analysed material was cDNA or gDNA that came from T cells, B-cell-depleted T cells, or PBMCs.

Repertoires were generated with immunoSEQ multiplex PCR, while TCRdb's copy carries only in-frame clones and drops some. Among around 180,000 clones listed, around 90% were seen once. Sequencing was done on a sample of peripheral blood. The receptor comes from a human donor in a cohort sampled during active COVID-19.

The chain's CDR3 is CASSQVLAGINEQYF. CDR3 nucleotides: TGTGCCAGCAGCCAAGTCCTAGCGGGAATCAACGAGCAGTACTTC. The chain carries TRBV3-1 (or the pseudogene TRBV3-2) and TRBJ2-7; the match to TRBD2 covers 9 bases. CDR3 length: 15 residues. Germline V gene sequence: CDR1 LGHDT, CDR2 YNNKEL (reference sequence). The J segment lost 5 bases and the V segment lost 1 base, leaving 6 bases of the junction unmatched.